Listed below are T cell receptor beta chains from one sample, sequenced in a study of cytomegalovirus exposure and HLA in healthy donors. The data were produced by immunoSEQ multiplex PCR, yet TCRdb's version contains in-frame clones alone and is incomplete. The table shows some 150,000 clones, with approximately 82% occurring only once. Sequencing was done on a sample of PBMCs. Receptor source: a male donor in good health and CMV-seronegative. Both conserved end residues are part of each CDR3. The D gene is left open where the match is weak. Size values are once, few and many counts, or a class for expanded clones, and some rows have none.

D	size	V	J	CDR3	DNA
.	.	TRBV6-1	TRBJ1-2	CASDRGPGGYTF	TGTGCCAGCGATCGCGGCCCCGGTGGCTACACCTTC
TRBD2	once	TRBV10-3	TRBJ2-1	CASRLAGGLEQFF	TGTGCCAGTCGACTAGCGGGAGGGCTTGAGCAGTTCTTC
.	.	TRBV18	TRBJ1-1	CASAGHLNTEAFF	TGTGCCAGCGCTGGACACTTAAACACTGAAGCTTTCTTT
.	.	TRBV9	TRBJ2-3	CASSVGPQGADTQYF	TGTGCCAGCAGCGTAGGGCCCCAGGGCGCAGATACGCAGTATTTT
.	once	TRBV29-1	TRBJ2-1	CSARRPLRTNEQFF	TGCAGCGCCCGGCGGCCACTTCGAACCAATGAGCAGTTCTTC
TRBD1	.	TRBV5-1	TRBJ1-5	CASSLGPTGGNQPQHF	TGCGCCAGCAGCTTGGGGCCGACAGGGGGCAATCAGCCCCAGCATTTT
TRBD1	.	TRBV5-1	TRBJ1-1	CASRVSGTGETEAFF	TGCGCCAGCAGGGTGTCCGGGACAGGGGAAACTGAAGCTTTCTTT
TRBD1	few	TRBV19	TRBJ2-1	CASRVDRASDEQFF	TGTGCCAGTAGAGTAGACAGGGCAAGCGATGAGCAGTTCTTC
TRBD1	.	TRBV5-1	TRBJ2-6	CASTWDSFASGANVLTF	TGCGCCAGCACCTGGGACAGCTTTGCTTCTGGGGCCAACGTCCTGACTTTC
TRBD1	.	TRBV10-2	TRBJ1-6	CASRPDRANSPLHF	TGCGCCAGTCGCCCCGACAGGGCTAATTCACCCCTCCACTTT
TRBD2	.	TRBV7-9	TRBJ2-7	CSSGASGPSYEQYF	TGTTCCAGCGGTGCTAGCGGGCCCTCCTACGAGCAGTACTTC
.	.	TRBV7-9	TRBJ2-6	CASSLAVRISGANVLTF	TGTGCCAGCAGCTTAGCGGTGAGAATCTCTGGGGCCAACGTCCTGACTTTC
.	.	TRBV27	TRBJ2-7	CASSPIPGGLGYEQYF	TGTGCCAGCAGTCCCATCCCGGGGGGCCTGGGTTACGAGCAGTACTTC
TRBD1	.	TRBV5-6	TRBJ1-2	CASSLAGSDRRDNYGYTF	TGTGCCAGCAGCTTGGCCGGTTCGGACAGGAGAGATAACTATGGCTACACCTTC
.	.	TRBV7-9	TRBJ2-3	CASSMGPGTSTDTQYF	TGTGCCAGCAGCATGGGCCCGGGAACGAGCACAGATACGCAGTATTTT
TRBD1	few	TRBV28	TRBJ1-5	CASAGTGGMEPQHF	TGTGCCAGTGCCGGGACAGGGGGCATGGAGCCCCAGCATTTT
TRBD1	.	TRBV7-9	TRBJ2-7	CASSRTGNEQYF	TGTGCCAGCAGCCGGACAGGGAACGAGCAGTACTTC
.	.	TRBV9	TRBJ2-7	CASSVGSTGSSYEQYF	TGTGCCAGCAGCGTAGGGTCGACAGGAAGCTCCTACGAGCAGTACTTC
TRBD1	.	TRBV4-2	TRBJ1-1	CASSRSGTGGTEAFF	TGTGCCAGCAGCCGATCCGGGACAGGGGGCACTGAAGCTTTCTTT
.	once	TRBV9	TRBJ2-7	CASSVGDSEGYEQYF	TGTGCCAGCAGCGTAGGGGATAGTGAGGGTTACGAGCAGTACTTC
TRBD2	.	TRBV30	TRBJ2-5	CAWVPSGRAGETQYF	TGTGCCTGGGTACCTAGCGGGAGGGCAGGGGAGACCCAGTACTTC
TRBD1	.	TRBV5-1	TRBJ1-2	CASSPGQGTNGYTF	TGCGCCAGCAGCCCTGGACAGGGGACTAATGGCTACACCTTC
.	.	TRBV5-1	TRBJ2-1	CASSLAEGYNEQFF	TGCGCCAGCAGCTTGGCGGAGGGCTACAATGAGCAGTTCTTC
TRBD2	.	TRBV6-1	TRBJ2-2	CASSENSRGLAGGQGTGELFF	TGTGCCAGCAGTGAAAATTCGAGGGGACTAGCGGGAGGCCAGGGTACCGGGGAGCTGTTTTTT
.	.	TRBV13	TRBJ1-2	CASSLESLTAYGYTF	TGTGCCAGCAGCTTAGAGAGCCTTACAGCCTATGGCTACACCTTC
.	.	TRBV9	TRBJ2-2	CASSVGAGRFPGELFF	TGTGCCAGCAGCGTAGGGGCAGGGAGGTTCCCCGGGGAGCTGTTTTTT
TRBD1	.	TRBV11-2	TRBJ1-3	CASSHGQVFRADTIYF	TGTGCCAGCAGCCACGGACAGGTCTTTCGAGCAGACACCATATATTTT
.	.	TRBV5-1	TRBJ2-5	CASSLADQETQYF	TGCGCCAGCAGCTTGGCCGACCAAGAGACCCAGTACTTC
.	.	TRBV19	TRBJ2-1	CASSIKSVFRGTISHEQFF	TGTGCCAGTAGTATAAAGTCAGTGTTCCGTGGGACAATTAGCCATGAGCAGTTCTTC
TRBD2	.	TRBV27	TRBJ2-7	CASRERGGRINEQYF	TGTGCCAGCAGGGAGCGGGGGGGGAGGATCAACGAGCAGTACTTC
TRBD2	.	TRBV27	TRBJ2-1	CASTHGTSGGPYNEQFF	TGTGCCAGCACCCACGGGACTAGCGGGGGTCCTTACAATGAGCAGTTCTTC
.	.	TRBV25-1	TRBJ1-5	CASSEPGRVQPQHF	TGTGCCAGCAGTGAACCGGGTCGCGTCCAGCCCCAGCATTTT
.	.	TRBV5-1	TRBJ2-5	CASRGLPQETQYF	TGCGCCAGCAGGGGACTGCCCCAAGAGACCCAGTACTTC
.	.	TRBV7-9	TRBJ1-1	CASSENRNTEAFF	TGTGCCAGCAGCGAAAACAGGAACACTGAAGCTTTCTTT
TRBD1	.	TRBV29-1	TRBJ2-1	CSVELRQGAGYNEQFF	TGCAGCGTTGAGTTGAGACAGGGGGCCGGTTACAATGAGCAGTTCTTC
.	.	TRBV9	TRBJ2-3	CASSVVDVSGFRTDTQYF	TGTGCCAGCAGCGTAGTAGACGTCAGCGGGTTTAGAACAGATACGCAGTATTTT
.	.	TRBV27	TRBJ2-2	CASSIRTSTGELFF	TGTGCCAGCAGTATCAGGACTTCCACCGGGGAGCTGTTTTTT
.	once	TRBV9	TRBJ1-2	CASSVEGTTPLYGYTF	TGTGCCAGCAGCGTAGAAGGGACAACCCCTCTCTATGGCTACACCTTC
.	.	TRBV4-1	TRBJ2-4	CASSPQLGGPGNIQYF	TGCGCCAGCAGCCCCCAACTCGGCGGGCCGGGGAACATTCAGTACTTC
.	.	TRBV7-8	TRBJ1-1	CASSLGLLLMNTEAFF	TGTGCCAGCAGCTTAGGGCTTCTCCTCATGAACACTGAAGCTTTCTTT
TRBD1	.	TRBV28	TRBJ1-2	CASRDRAYGYTF	TGTGCCAGCCGAGACAGGGCCTATGGCTACACCTTC
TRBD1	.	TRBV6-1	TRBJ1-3	CASGQGDSGNTIYF	TGTGCCAGTGGACAGGGCGATTCGGGAAACACCATATATTTT
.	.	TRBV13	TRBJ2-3	CASSFKGDTWNF	TGTGCCAGCAGCTTTAAAGGGGATACATGGAATTTT
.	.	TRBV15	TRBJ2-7	CATSRDRSYEQYF	TGTGCCACCAGCAGAGATAGGAGCTACGAGCAGTACTTC
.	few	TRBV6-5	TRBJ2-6	CASSYGSGANVLTF	TGTGCCAGCAGTTACGGGAGTGGGGCCAACGTCCTGACTTTC